This T cell receptor beta chain emerged from a study of blood T cell repertoires in COVID-19 (dated by TCRdb to 2018 to 2020). Study-level background: Samples from collaborators originated in the United States, Italy and Spain and spanned both the acute and convalescent phases of COVID-19. The material from the prospective study consisted of cDNA or gDNA derived from T cells, B-cell-depleted T cells, or PBMCs. The dataset comprised deeply sampled blood TCRbeta repertoires from subjects exposed to, actively infected with, or recovered from COVID-19. The repertoires were released in a freely available public database intended as a resource for research on the immune response to SARS-CoV-2. The samples were drawn from the first 160 participants of the ongoing ImmuneRACE study and from 950 to 1,500 subjects provided by 6 global collaborators. Nearly every sample came with metadata listing a de-identified subject ID, COVID-19 status, age in years and sex. Where available, HLA class I and class II types were taken from metadata supplied by the sample provider and were not determined by assay-based typing. Overall study results and their limits: How much clinical and demographic metadata was included differed by source and by participant, and the metadata was provided uncurated.

Enrolling through a virtual design, the prospective study's participants ranged in age from about 18 to 100 years and lived across around 25 United States geographic areas. To assign participants to cohorts, the prospective study relied on clinical history that participants themselves reported in a screening survey and a study questionnaire. Mobile phlebotomists in the prospective study collected whole blood, serum and a nasopharyngeal or oropharyngeal swab from every participant. Prospective study participants could optionally give additional blood draws and questionnaires over a roughly 2-month period. Before DNA extraction, prospective study blood samples were shipped either frozen or at room temperature. The immunoSEQ Assay, a bias-controlled multiplex PCR, was used to amplify TCRbeta CDR3 regions from genomic DNA. Processing in the source paper ran as follows. Within the assay, amplification of reference gene primers was used to estimate how many nucleated cells each sample contained. To quantify the absolute abundance of each unique TCRbeta CDR3 rearrangement, sequence reads were collapsed and filtered. For each sample, productive Simpson clonality was calculated by taking the square root of Simpson's diversity index across productive rearrangements. This immuneACCESS table, as held by TCRdb, lists in-frame sequences with V and J called but not all clones. Of the missing ones, under half trace to an unresolved V gene in checked studies; the others have no known cause. Clonal size and the V and J genes are those of that table, whereas D and trimming came from the DNA. This sample gives about 230,000 clones in total; 85% to 90% of them show up just once. Of the sample, less than 4.5% falls within the top ten clones.

Relative to germline, V is 9 bases shorter and J is 6 bases shorter, with 12 bases between their ends. The CDR3, cysteine through phenylalanine, is 11 amino acids long. Just CDR3 DNA is preserved here, 33 bases in frame from base 1. The germline V gene specifies MNHEY as CDR1 and SVGAGI as CDR2. This clone was counted once. It has no known antigen specificity. Base quality data are lacking; no much larger clone is found one base away. The sequence is built from TRBV6-5 and TRBJ2-7, with TRBD2 as a weak D call on 5 bases. Sample: PBMCs or T cells enriched from blood (not recorded which). The sequence was obtained from a woman aged 25 to 39 with acute COVID-19. The nucleotide sequence reads as follows: TGTGCCAGTTCCTGGAGGTTCGAGCAGTACTTC. Its protein reads: CASSWRFEQYF.